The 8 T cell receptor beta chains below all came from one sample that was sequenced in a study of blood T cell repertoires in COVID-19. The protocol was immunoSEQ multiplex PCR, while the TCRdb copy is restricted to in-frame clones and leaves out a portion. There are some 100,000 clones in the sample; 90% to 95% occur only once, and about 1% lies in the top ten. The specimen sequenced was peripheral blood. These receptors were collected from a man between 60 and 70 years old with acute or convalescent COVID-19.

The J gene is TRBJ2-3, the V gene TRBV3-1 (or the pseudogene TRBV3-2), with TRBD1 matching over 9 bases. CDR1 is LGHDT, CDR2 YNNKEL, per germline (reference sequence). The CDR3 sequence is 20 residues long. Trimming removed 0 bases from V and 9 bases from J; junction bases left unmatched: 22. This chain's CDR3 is CASSQEVRTGAQTTRRTQYF. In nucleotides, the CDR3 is TGTGCCAGCAGCCAAGAGGTCAGGACAGGGGCCCAGACGACACGGCGAACGCAGTATTTT.

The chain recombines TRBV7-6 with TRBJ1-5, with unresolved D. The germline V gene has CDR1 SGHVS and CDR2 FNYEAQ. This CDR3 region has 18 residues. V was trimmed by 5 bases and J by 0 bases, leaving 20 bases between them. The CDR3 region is CASSPAPQQAYSNQPQHF. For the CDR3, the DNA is TGTGCCAGCAGCCCCGCCCCCCAGCAGGCTTATAGCAATCAGCCCCAGCATTTT.

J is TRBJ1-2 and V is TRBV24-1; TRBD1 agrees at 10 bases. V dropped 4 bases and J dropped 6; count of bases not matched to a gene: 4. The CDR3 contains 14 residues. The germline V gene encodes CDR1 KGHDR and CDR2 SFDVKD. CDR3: CATSEPGTGDGYTF. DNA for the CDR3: TGTGCCACCAGTGAACCTGGGACAGGGGATGGCTACACCTTC.

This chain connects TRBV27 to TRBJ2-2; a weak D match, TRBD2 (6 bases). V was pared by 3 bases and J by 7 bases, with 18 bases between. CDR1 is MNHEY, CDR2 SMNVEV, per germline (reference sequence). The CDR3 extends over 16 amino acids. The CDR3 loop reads CASSLGGVQGDGELFF. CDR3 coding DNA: TGTGCCAGCAGTTTGGGGGGTGTCCAGGGTGACGGGGAGCTGTTTTTT.

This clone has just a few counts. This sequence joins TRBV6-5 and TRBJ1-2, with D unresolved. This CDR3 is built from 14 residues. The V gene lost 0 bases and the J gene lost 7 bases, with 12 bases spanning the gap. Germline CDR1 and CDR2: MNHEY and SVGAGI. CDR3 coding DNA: TGTGCCAGCAGTTACTCATCGGGTACGGGTGGCTACACCTTC. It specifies CASSYSSGTGGYTF.

The CDR3 DNA sequence: TGCGCCAGCAGCCAAGAGGACGGGATGAACACTGAAGCTTTCTTT. As protein: CASSQEDGMNTEAFF. The chain uses TRBV4-1 and TRBJ1-1; D gene ambiguous. Between the trimmed V and J ends, which lost 0 bases and 0 bases, there was a span of 8 bases. The CDR3 contains 15 residues. In germline, CDR1 is MGHRA, CDR2 YSYEKL.

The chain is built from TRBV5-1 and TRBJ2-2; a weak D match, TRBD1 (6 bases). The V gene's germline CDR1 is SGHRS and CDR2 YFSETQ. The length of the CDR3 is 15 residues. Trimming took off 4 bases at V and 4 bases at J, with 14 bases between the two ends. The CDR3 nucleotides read TGCGCCAGCAGCGGGACCACACAGGGCACCGGGGAGCTGTTTTTT. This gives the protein CASSGTTQGTGELFF.

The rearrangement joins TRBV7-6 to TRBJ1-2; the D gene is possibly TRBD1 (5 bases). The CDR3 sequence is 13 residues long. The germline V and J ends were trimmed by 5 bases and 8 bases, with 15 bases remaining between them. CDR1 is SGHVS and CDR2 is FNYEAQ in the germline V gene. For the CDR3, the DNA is TGTGCCAGCAGCCCCGCGGGGGGTCGAGGCTACACCTTC. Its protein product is CASSPAGGRGYTF.